Listed below are T cell receptor beta chains from one sample, sequenced in a study of T-cell memory formation after mild COVID-19. One entry per CDR3 protein results from TCRdb running MiXCR on the 5' RACE reads. This table holds 400,000 to 550,000 distinct CDR3 sequences, 20% to 25% found once. Input material: PBMCs or a T cell subset sorted from them (not recorded which). These receptors were obtained from an adult woman who had mild COVID-19 (a few samples of this study predate the infection). Cell type and time point are not known. Both conserved end residues are part of each CDR3. D genes are given only for firm matches.

J gene,D gene,V gene,CDR3 protein
TRBJ1-1,NA,TRBV7-9,CASSFWVNTEAFF
TRBJ1-2,NA,TRBV6-5,CASSSTAGLNYGYTF
TRBJ2-6,NA,TRBV7-2,CAAFSSGANVLTF
TRBJ2-3,NA,TRBV30,CAWSFLLDTQYF
TRBJ2-6,NA,TRBV12-3/TRBV12-4,CASRYRFTGANVLTF
TRBJ1-2,TRBD1,TRBV25-1,CASQRGQGYGYTF
TRBJ1-1,NA,TRBV20-1,CSARSPNTEAFF
TRBJ2-5,TRBD2,TRBV12-3/TRBV12-4,CASSPGLAADYRETQYF
TRBJ2-2,NA,TRBV12-3/TRBV12-4,CASSPGLRELFF
TRBJ2-5,TRBD1,TRBV6-5,CASSEQGSETQYF
TRBJ2-7,NA,TRBV20-1,CSASPDTHYEQYF
TRBJ2-2,TRBD2,TRBV20-1,CSALRLAGGPGELFF
TRBJ2-1,NA,TRBV10-3,CAIGTDLEQFF
TRBJ1-2,TRBD1,TRBV9,CASSPKTGPQGGYTF
TRBJ2-7,NA,TRBV7-2,CASSQMTASYEQYF
TRBJ2-2,TRBD2,TRBV5-1,CASSLAGGGTNTGELFF
TRBJ1-1,NA,TRBV6-5,CASSYSRNTEAFF
TRBJ2-7,NA,TRBV7-2,CASSLARPAARGEQYF
TRBJ1-2,NA,TRBV25-1,CASSEWRGTAMSYTF
TRBJ2-7,TRBD1,TRBV18,CASSPNAGTGIEQYF
TRBJ2-1,NA,TRBV12-3/TRBV12-4,CASSRALDSMARNEQFF
TRBJ2-5,TRBD1,TRBV2,CASMTTRGLGETQYF
TRBJ2-7,NA,TRBV4-1,CASSQSWGGNYEQYF
TRBJ2-7,TRBD1,TRBV7-9,CASSPGGKETYEQYF
TRBJ2-7,TRBD1,TRBV6-1,CASSGNRDRGGYEQYF
TRBJ1-5,TRBD1,TRBV5-6,CASSFMTGTGSQPQHF
TRBJ2-1,TRBD2,TRBV12-3/TRBV12-4,CASSPAGLRNEQFF
TRBJ2-2,TRBD1,TRBV2,CASEPGRTGAKPLFF
TRBJ2-3,NA,TRBV7-2,CASSTGTITDTQYF
TRBJ2-1,NA,TRBV4-2,CASAQPLGSYNEQFF
TRBJ2-1,TRBD1,TRBV5-1,CASSLPTDRGHRNEQFF
TRBJ2-1,TRBD1,TRBV24-1,CATSETHRGLNNEQFF
TRBJ2-6,TRBD1,TRBV24-1,CATSGGQGAGGANVLTF
TRBJ1-1,NA,TRBV6-5,CASSYSSGVTEAFF
TRBJ2-3,TRBD1,TRBV11-2,CASSTRLQGAGTDTQYF
TRBJ2-1,TRBD2,TRBV12-3/TRBV12-4,CASSPGLADWGEQFF
TRBJ2-7,TRBD2,TRBV29-1,CSVEDAGGLRYEQYF
TRBJ2-6,NA,TRBV20-1,CSAQNTGVGANVLTF
TRBJ2-5,TRBD2,TRBV5-1,CASAPGLAYQETQYF
TRBJ1-5,NA,TRBV6-1,CASSESGQPGQPQHF
TRBJ1-1,NA,TRBV19,CASSNWGNTEAFF
TRBJ1-2,TRBD1,TRBV12-3/TRBV12-4,CASSYLIGTGGDYGYTF
TRBJ2-7,TRBD2,TRBV7-2,CASSSRGFLAGAYEQYF
TRBJ2-1,TRBD2,TRBV24-1,CATCSSGGAGEQFF
TRBJ2-7,NA,TRBV20-1,CSAADSYEQYF
TRBJ2-3,TRBD2,TRBV7-6,CASSLDLAGGTDTQYF
TRBJ2-3,NA,TRBV29-1,CSVTDNAGTDTQYF
TRBJ2-1,TRBD2,TRBV9,CASSVGEGGGPWHEQFF
TRBJ2-2,TRBD2,TRBV19,CASTFWGGTGELFF
TRBJ2-7,TRBD1,TRBV12-3/TRBV12-4,CASGQGLGKLPSSLTYEQYF
TRBJ1-2,TRBD1,TRBV7-3,CASSLMGGQHNYGYTF
TRBJ1-5,TRBD1,TRBV12-3/TRBV12-4,CASSPGQGRQPQHF
TRBJ1-2,TRBD1,TRBV3-1,CASSHLTGGYPGTGYTF
TRBJ1-1,NA,TRBV20-1,CSARGAAGNTEAFF
TRBJ2-1,TRBD2,TRBV7-8,CASSLPSVGSGGAYNEQFF
TRBJ2-1,NA,TRBV20-1,CSARDPGTPTYNEQFF
TRBJ2-1,TRBD2,TRBV13,CASSASWTSGSDEQFF
TRBJ1-1,TRBD1,TRBV12-3/TRBV12-4,CASRPDRGQVNTEAFF
TRBJ2-1,NA,TRBV12-3/TRBV12-4,CASSMTVNEQFF